A single sample is the source of the 30 T cell receptor beta chains below, sequenced in a study of shared clonotypes between healthy human individuals. TCRdb's table, derived via immunoSEQ multiplex PCR, lists solely in-frame clones and lacks some. The data hold about 2.1 million clones, with around 93% observed a single time. Only CD45RO-negative cells positively selected for CCR7 counted as naive CD8 cells, so terminally differentiated effector memory CD45RA+ cells were excluded. Sequencing used naive CD8+ T cells from PBMCs. The receptors come from a man aged 18 to 30 in good health. Some clones in this sample may be carry-over from other donors' samples.

This chain connects TRBV7-9 to TRBJ2-1, with 7 positions matching TRBD1. Germline V gene sequence: CDR1 SEHNR, CDR2 FQNEAQ (reference sequence). Unmatched junction bases numbered 9, after V lost 5 bases and J lost 5 bases. There are 15 residues in the CDR3. This CDR3 reads CASSQTLQGNNEQFF. DNA for the CDR3: TGTGCCAGCAGCCAAACCTTACAGGGGAACAATGAGCAGTTCTTC.

CDR3 amino acids: CASSGRQGVYEQYF. CDR3 nucleotides: TGTGCCAGCAGTGGAAGGCAGGGTGTATACGAGCAGTACTTC. V is TRBV2 and J is TRBJ2-7; tentatively, D is TRBD1 (5 bases). The V end lost 4 bases, the J end lost 4 bases, and 14 bases lay between the germline ends. The germline V gene encodes CDR1 SNHLY and CDR2 FYNNEI. The CDR3 runs to 14 residues.

The chain combines TRBV28 with TRBJ1-3; 9 bases map to TRBD1. CDR1 and CDR2 (germline): MDHEN, SYDVKM. The length of the CDR3 is 17 residues. The trim removed 5 bases at V and 2 bases at J, leaving 10 bases unmatched. The CDR3 loop reads CASSPNRGRNPGNTIYF. For the CDR3, the DNA is TGTGCCAGCAGTCCTAACAGGGGGCGAAACCCTGGAAACACCATATATTTT.

The chain couples TRBV11-2 to TRBJ2-7; TRBD1 aligns across 9 bases. The CDR3 has 15 amino acids. Germline V gives CDR1 SGHAT, CDR2 FQNNGV. V trimming: 4 bases; J trimming: 7 bases; junction bases outside the gene matches: 11. CDR3 sequence: CASSYVGTGTWEQYF. The CDR3 region has the DNA TGTGCCAGCAGCTACGTCGGGACAGGGACGTGGGAGCAGTACTTC.

The chain recombines TRBV5-1 with TRBJ2-2; the D gene is possibly TRBD2 (6 bases). Germline CDR1 is SGHRS and CDR2 is YFSETQ. The CDR3 is 13 residues long. The V and J ends lost 4 bases and 7 bases respectively, with 11 bases between them. CDR3 nucleotide sequence: TGCGCCAGCAGCCGGAGGGAGGTCGGGGAGCTGTTTTTT. It codes for CASSRREVGELFF.

Regarding this clone: This sample includes further DNA sequences coding for the same CDR3. The chain is built from TRBV19 and TRBJ1-5; D gene ambiguous. The CDR3 runs 12 residues. Per the germline V gene, CDR1 is LNHDA and CDR2 is SQIVND (reference sequence). The ends were cut back, 1 base at V and 6 bases at J, with 4 bases in the middle. The CDR3 loop is CASSIGSQPQHF. The CDR3 DNA sequence: TGTGCCAGTAGTATAGGGAGTCAGCCCCAGCATTTT.

V gene TRBV28 combines with J gene TRBJ1-1; a weak D match, TRBD1 (6 bases). CDR3 length: 14 amino acids. Germline assignment: CDR1 MDHEN and CDR2 SYDVKM. The V end was cut by 3 bases, the J end by 6 bases, with 14 bases between. The CDR3 is CASSLETGLPEAFF. CDR3 DNA: TGTGCCAGCAGTTTGGAGACAGGCCTTCCTGAAGCTTTCTTT.

V and J are TRBV7-9 and TRBJ1-5; D might be TRBD1 (6 bases). Trimming removed 2 bases at V and 9 bases at J, with 8 bases between. There are 12 residues in the CDR3. Germline assignment: CDR1 SEHNR and CDR2 FQNEAQ (reference sequence). CDR3 region: CASSLSRGPQHF. The DNA for the CDR3 is TGTGCCAGCAGCTTAAGCAGGGGGCCCCAGCATTTT.

This clone was detected only a few times. The chain uses TRBV4-2 and TRBJ1-5; 7 nucleotides align to TRBD1. Trimming removed 0 bases from V and 2 bases from J; junction bases left unmatched: 10. The CDR3 is 18 amino acids. The germline V gene has CDR1 LGHNA and CDR2 YNFKEQ. The DNA of the CDR3 is TGTGCCAGCAGCCAAGAATCGACAGGGAGGTTGGGCAATCAGCCCCAGCATTTT. Its protein is CASSQESTGRLGNQPQHF.

This clone was counted a single time. This rearrangement joins TRBV5-4 to TRBJ2-7; TRBD1 aligns across 7 bases. The CDR3 is made up of 16 amino acids. Germline V CDR1 and CDR2: SGHNT, YYREEE (reference sequence). The V and J ends lost 2 bases and 4 bases, in that order; junction bases with no gene match: 12. CDR3 amino acids: CASSFSPGQGDYEQYF. The CDR3 DNA reads TGTGCCAGCAGCTTCTCCCCCGGGCAGGGGGATTACGAGCAGTACTTC.

The chain is built from TRBV19 and TRBJ1-2, with no clear D. Trimming pared 8 bases from V and 8 bases from J, leaving 24 bases between. The CDR3 totals 15 residues. The germline V gene encodes CDR1 LNHDA and CDR2 SQIVND (reference sequence). This CDR3 reads CASERFPENSGGYTF. CDR3 bases: TGTGCCAGTGAAAGATTTCCCGAGAACTCGGGAGGCTACACCTTC. Based on the CDR3 plus reference TRBV19 and TRBJ1-2, the full variable domain is DGGITQSPKYLFRKEGQNVTLSCEQNLNHDAMYWYRQDPGQGLRLIYYSQIVNDFQKGDIAEGYSVSREKKESFPLTVTSAQKNPTAFYLCASERFPENSGGYTFGSGTRLTVV.

The chain links TRBV28 to TRBJ2-5; D might be TRBD2 (5 bases). The germline V gene encodes CDR1 MDHEN and CDR2 SYDVKM. This CDR3 contains 16 residues. The ends were cut back, 5 bases at V and 5 bases at J, with 21 bases in the middle. The CDR3 spells CASSLPTGLEHETQYF. In DNA form, the CDR3 reads TGTGCCAGCAGTCTCCCGACTGGACTGGAGCATGAGACCCAGTACTTC.

V is TRBV4-1 and J is TRBJ2-1; D tentatively reads TRBD1 or TRBD2 (6 bases each). This CDR3 is built from 17 residues. Germline CDR1 and CDR2: MGHRA and YSYEKL. V lost 1 base and J lost 7, with 20 bases in between. The CDR3 DNA reads as TGCGCCAGCAGCCAAGGGTTTACTTTGGGGGGCTTAAATGAGCAGTTCTTC. Residues: CASSQGFTLGGLNEQFF.

V gene TRBV7-9 combines with J gene TRBJ2-7; D tentatively reads TRBD1 or TRBD2 (5 bases each). V gave up 3 bases and J gave up 8 bases, with 23 bases separating them. The CDR3 has 16 residues. Germline V gene data show CDR1 as SEHNR and CDR2 as FQNEAQ (reference sequence). DNA of the CDR3: TGTGCCAGCAGCTTGGGACCGGGCGGAGTCAGGGTTAAGCAGTACTTC. Protein: CASSLGPGGVRVKQYF.

The V gene is TRBV27, the J gene TRBJ2-1; 7 nucleotides align to TRBD2. The CDR3 spans 15 residues. The J segment lost 4 bases and the V segment lost 3 bases, leaving 6 bases of the junction unmatched. Germline V gives CDR1 MNHEY, CDR2 SMNVEV (reference sequence). The CDR3 region has the DNA TGTGCCAGCAGTTTCGGCGGGAGTCCTTACAATGAGCAGTTCTTC. Its translation: CASSFGGSPYNEQFF.

To note about this clone: This sample includes further DNA sequences coding for the same CDR3. The genes are TRBV19 and TRBJ2-5; tentative D call: TRBD2 (5 bases). This CDR3 spans 13 amino acids. Germline-derived CDR1 and CDR2 are LNHDA and SQIVND (reference sequence). The V end was cut by 1 base, the J end by 5 bases, with 8 bases between. In DNA form, the CDR3 reads TGTGCCAGTAGTATAGTACGGGGTGAGACCCAGTACTTC. Encoded protein: CASSIVRGETQYF.

The gene calls are TRBV7-6 and TRBJ2-5; no firm D call. The CDR3 loop spans 16 amino acids. The germline V and J ends were trimmed by 5 bases and 0 bases, with 16 bases remaining between them. Per the germline V gene, CDR1 is SGHVS and CDR2 is FNYEAQ. The DNA for the CDR3 is TGTGCCAGCAGCCCCCCGGGTTCCCGGTACCAAGAGACCCAGTACTTC. This encodes CASSPPGSRYQETQYF.

Only a few counts were recorded for this clone. J is TRBJ1-1 and V is TRBV4-3, with D perhaps TRBD1 (5 bases). CDR1 is LGHNA, CDR2 YSLEER, per germline. The CDR3 is 13 residues long. V was pared by 0 bases and J by 11 bases, with 13 bases between. The CDR3 loop is CASSQDVPGYAFF. DNA for the CDR3: TGCGCCAGCAGCCAAGATGTACCAGGGTACGCTTTCTTT.

The J gene is TRBJ2-2, the V gene TRBV4-1; 9 bases are shared with TRBD2. Per germline, CDR1 MGHRA and CDR2 YSYEKL. The V gene end was trimmed by 2 bases and the J gene end by 3 bases; junction bases not matched to a gene: 7. The CDR3 runs to 17 residues. The CDR3 nucleotides are TGCGCCAGCAGCCAACCCAAGCGGGAGGCTGACACCGGGGAGCTGTTTTTT. This gives the protein CASSQPKREADTGELFF.

CDR3 sequence reads: CASSFHNEQFF. The CDR3 DNA sequence: TGTGCCAGCAGTTTCCACAATGAGCAGTTCTTC. The V gene is TRBV27, the J gene TRBJ2-1; D call uncertain. Trimming removed 3 bases at V and 5 bases at J, with 2 bases between. The CDR3 is 11 residues long. The germline gives CDR1 MNHEY, CDR2 SMNVEV (reference sequence).

This clone has only a few counts. The chain carries TRBV30 and TRBJ1-1; D is unclear. CDR1 GTSNPN and CDR2 SVGIG come from the germline V gene (reference sequence). Trimming cost V 4 bases and J 5 bases, with 14 bases left between them. The CDR3 runs to 13 residues. The CDR3 loop is CAWNWGLRTEAFF. Here the CDR3 DNA reads TGTGCCTGGAATTGGGGTCTTCGGACTGAAGCTTTCTTT. The variable domain in full, with the rest retrieved from reference TRBV30 and TRBJ1-1, is SQTIHQWPATLVQPVGSPLSLECTVEGTSNPNLYWYRQAAGRGLQLLFYSVGIGQISSEVPQNLSASRPQDRQFILSSKKLLLSDSGFYLCAWNWGLRTEAFFGQGTRLTVV.

The chain employs TRBV6-4 and TRBJ1-5; perhaps TRBD1 as D (5 bases). V lost 6 bases and J lost 0, with 12 bases in between. Per germline, CDR1 MRHNA and CDR2 SNTAGT. CDR3 length equals 15 residues. The CDR3 sequence: CASRRDAYSNQPQHF. Here the CDR3 DNA reads TGTGCCAGCAGGAGGGACGCTTATAGCAATCAGCCCCAGCATTTT.

This clone was seen only a few times. Other DNA sequences within the sample encode an identical CDR3. J is TRBJ1-1 and V is TRBV7-9; no reliable D call. The germline CDR1 and CDR2 sequences are SEHNR and FQNEAQ (reference sequence). The length of the CDR3 is 13 residues. The V and J ends lost 5 bases and 2 bases respectively, with 9 bases between them. The CDR3 coding sequence is TGTGCCAGCAGCCCCACAGAAAACACTGAAGCTTTCTTT. It is translated as CASSPTENTEAFF.

The chain couples TRBV19 to TRBJ2-3; D could derive from TRBD1 or TRBD2 (6 bases each). V dropped 5 bases and J dropped 7 bases, with 16 bases sitting between them. The germline V gene encodes CDR1 LNHDA and CDR2 SQIVND (reference sequence). The CDR3 contains 14 residues. The CDR3 protein is CASSSGRGGNTQYF. The CDR3 DNA reads TGTGCCAGTAGTTCGGGCAGGGGAGGAAATACGCAGTATTTT.

The V gene is TRBV7-8, the J gene TRBJ2-7; the D gene is possibly TRBD1 (5 bases). The CDR3 length is 15 residues. Trimming left V 5 bases short and J 3 bases short, with 17 bases between. CDR1 is SGHVS and CDR2 is FQNEAQ in the germline V gene. CDR3 nucleotides: TGTGCCAGCAGCCTACAGGCTATCCAGGGCTACGAGCAGTACTTC. It is translated as CASSLQAIQGYEQYF.

The count of this clone is one. The CDR3 loop reads CASSPGWTNYNEQFF. The CDR3 coding sequence is TGTGCCAGCAGCCCCGGATGGACTAACTACAATGAGCAGTTCTTC. The J gene is TRBJ2-1, the V gene TRBV7-9, with D tentatively TRBD2 (6 bases). Germline CDR1 and CDR2: SEHNR and FQNEAQ (reference sequence). V was clipped by 5 bases and J by 3 bases, with 14 bases between them. There are 15 residues in the CDR3. The full variable domain, completed using reference TRBV7-9 and TRBJ2-1, is DTGVSQNPRHKITKRGQNVTFRCDPISEHNRLYWYRQTLGQGPEFLTYFQNEAQLEKSRLLSDRFSAERPKGSFSTLEIQRTEQGDSAMYLCASSPGWTNYNEQFFGPGTRLTVL.

The genes are TRBV6-1 and TRBJ1-1; D not resolved. The CDR3 is 15 residues long. V was shortened by 6 bases and J by 3 bases, with 17 bases between the two germline ends. CDR1 MNHNS and CDR2 SASEGT come from the germline V gene. The CDR3 here is CASRAAPREDTEAFF. The CDR3 DNA reads as TGTGCCAGCAGAGCAGCACCGAGAGAGGACACTGAAGCTTTCTTT.

CDR3 bases: TGTGCCAGCAGTTTATTTCCGGGGACAGGTGGATATAGCAATCAGCCCCAGCATTTT. Protein product: CASSLFPGTGGYSNQPQHF. The V and J genes are TRBV27 and TRBJ1-5; 8 bases agree with TRBD1. This CDR3 is 19 amino acids long. Trimming removed 1 base from V and 0 bases from J; junction bases left unmatched: 11. From germline, CDR1 is MNHEY and CDR2 SMNVEV (reference sequence).

This clone was counted once. The chain recombines TRBV5-6 with TRBJ2-1; 7 bases match TRBD1. The CDR3 runs to 15 residues. In germline, CDR1 is SGHDT, CDR2 YYEEEE. The V segment lost 4 bases and the J segment 3 bases; nucleotides outside the gene matches: 7. The CDR3 protein is CASSLPAGGYNEQFF. CDR3 nucleotide sequence: TGTGCCAGCAGCCTCCCGGCAGGGGGCTACAATGAGCAGTTCTTC.

Remarks on this clone: Other DNA sequences from this sample encode an identical CDR3 as well. The chain recombines TRBV4-3 with TRBJ2-1; D is unresolved. V lost 0 bases and J lost 6, with 6 bases in between. This CDR3 has 13 residues. The germline V gene encodes CDR1 LGHNA and CDR2 YSLEER. CDR3 nucleotides: TGCGCCAGCAGCCAAGACAGGTCCAATGAGCAGTTCTTC. Translating it yields CASSQDRSNEQFF.